The 14 T cell receptor beta chains reported below all come from one sample, sequenced in a study. Clones were sequenced by immunoSEQ multiplex PCR, and TCRdb holds only the in-frame ones, with some missing. Of 45,000 to 60,000 clones listed, 80% to 95% are singletons. Sequencing was performed on PBMCs. These receptors were taken from a man aged 40-55 years with rheumatoid arthritis.

The CDR3 DNA reads TGTGCCAGCAGCTTAGTGGGAGGGACCTCAGGGCCCCAGCATTTT. Its translation: CASSLVGGTSGPQHF. The chain has TRBV7-2 and TRBJ1-5, with D possibly TRBD1 on 5 matching bases. The CDR3 extends over 15 amino acids. The germline gives CDR1 SGHTA, CDR2 FQGNSA. Trimming removed 1 base at V and 9 bases at J, with 16 bases between.

This clone was seen only a few times. The chain links TRBV7-2 to TRBJ1-5; a possible D gene is TRBD1 (5 bases). There are 16 residues in the CDR3. The V gene lost 0 bases and the J gene lost 5 bases, with 14 bases spanning the gap. CDR1 is SGHTA, CDR2 FQGNSA, per germline. The CDR3 here is CASSLAQGTRDQPQHF. The CDR3 DNA sequence: TGTGCCAGCAGCTTAGCCCAGGGAACCAGGGATCAGCCCCAGCATTTT.

This chain uses TRBV5-1 with TRBJ2-5; D may match TRBD1 or TRBD2 (5 bases each). V lost 3 bases, J lost 2 bases, and 17 bases lay in between. Germline CDR1 SGHRS, CDR2 YFSETQ. The CDR3 runs to 16 residues. This chain's CDR3 is CASSSLPGRSQETQYF. CDR3 in DNA: TGCGCCAGCAGCTCGCTACCGGGACGGTCGCAAGAGACCCAGTACTTC. The entire variable domain, with the rest obtained from reference TRBV5-1 and TRBJ2-5, is as follows: KAGVTQTPRYLIKTRGQQVTLSCSPISGHRSVSWYQQTPGQGLQFLFEYFSETQRNKGNFPGRFSGRQFSNSRSEMNVSTLELGDSALYLCASSSLPGRSQETQYFGPGTRLLVL.

The chain couples TRBV28 to TRBJ1-1, with D uncertain. CDR1 is MDHEN, CDR2 SYDVKM, per germline. CDR3 length equals 15 residues. With 5 bases removed from V and 0 bases from J, the gap between germline ends came to 13 bases. CDR3 DNA sequence: TGTGCCAGCAGTCTGGTATCGGTGCTGAACACTGAAGCTTTCTTT. This translates into CASSLVSVLNTEAFF. Drawing the rest from reference TRBV28 and TRBJ1-1, the complete variable domain is DVKVTQSSRYLVKRTGEKVFLECVQDMDHENMFWYRQDPGLGLRLIYFSYDVKMKEKGDIPEGYSVSREKKERFSLILESASTNQTSMYLCASSLVSVLNTEAFFGQGTRLTVV.

The rearrangement links TRBV6-1 to TRBJ2-2; TRBD2 matches 9 bases. CDR3 length equals 16 residues. Trimming cost V 4 bases and J 8 bases; bases outside gene matches: 11. Germline loops: CDR1 MNHNS, CDR2 SASEGT. The CDR3 region is CASSGDTRLAGGELFF. The DNA of the CDR3 is TGTGCCAGCAGTGGAGACACCCGGCTAGCGGGAGGGGAGCTGTTTTTT.

A single count supports this clone. The chain has TRBV7-3 and TRBJ2-5; D unclear. Trimming took off 2 bases at V and 0 bases at J, with 10 bases between the two ends. This CDR3 has 15 residues. Germline V gene lookup returns CDR1 SGHTA and CDR2 FQGTGA. The CDR3 sequence is CASSLVRSDQETQYF. DNA of the CDR3: TGTGCCAGCAGCTTAGTAAGGTCAGACCAAGAGACCCAGTACTTC.

The rearrangement links TRBV27 to TRBJ2-3; TRBD2 aligns across 8 bases. This CDR3 comprises 16 residues. Trimming removed 2 bases from V and 9 bases from J; junction bases left unmatched: 13. The germline V gene has CDR1 MNHEY and CDR2 SMNVEV (reference sequence). As DNA, the CDR3 is TGTGCCAGCAGTTTAAAACTAGCGGACCTGAGGGGCACGCAGTATTTT. Translating it yields CASSLKLADLRGTQYF.

The chain uses TRBV9 and TRBJ2-7; TRBD2 agrees at 11 bases. V trimming: 3 bases; J trimming: 0 bases; junction bases outside the gene matches: 5. This CDR3 region has 16 residues. CDR1 and CDR2 (germline): SGDLS, YYNGEE. CDR3 coding DNA: TGTGCCAGCAGCGAAACCGGGACTAGCGGCTCCTACGAGCAGTACTTC. Protein sequence: CASSETGTSGSYEQYF.

The chain recombines TRBV9 with TRBJ2-1, with D perhaps matching TRBD2 (6 bases). The V gene lost 3 bases and the J gene lost 6 bases, with 19 bases spanning the gap. CDR3 length equals 16 residues. CDR1 is SGDLS, CDR2 YYNGEE, per germline. DNA of the CDR3: TGTGCCAGCAGCGACTACAATCAACTAGCAGGCAATGAGCAGTTCTTC. Translated, it gives CASSDYNQLAGNEQFF. Full variable domain (remainder filled in from reference TRBV9 and TRBJ2-1): DSGVTQTPKHLITATGQRVTLRCSPRSGDLSVYWYQQSLDQGLQFLIQYYNGEERAKGNILERFSAQQFPDLHSELNLSSLELGDSALYFCASSDYNQLAGNEQFFGPGTRLTVL.

This clone was found once. DNA for the CDR3: TGCGCCAGCAGCTTGGAGGCAGATACGCAGTATTTT. Translated, it gives CASSLEADTQYF. This rearrangement joins TRBV5-1 to TRBJ2-3; D not resolved. CDR1 and CDR2 (germline): SGHRS, YFSETQ. The CDR3 has 12 residues. The V and J ends lost 0 bases and 4 bases respectively, with 3 bases between them.

The chain uses TRBV25-1 and TRBJ1-1, with TRBD1 identical over 7 bases. The V and J ends lost 4 bases and 4 bases, in that order; junction bases with no gene match: 3. Germline-derived CDR1 and CDR2 are MGHDK and SYGVNS. The CDR3 has 13 residues. The CDR3 sequence: CASSATGSTEAFF. In nucleotides, the CDR3 is TGTGCCAGCAGTGCGACAGGGAGCACTGAAGCTTTCTTT.

The chain couples TRBV18 to TRBJ2-5, with TRBD1 matching 9 bases. Germline CDR1 and CDR2: KGHSH and LQKENI. The trim removed 5 bases at V and 5 bases at J, leaving 6 bases unmatched. There are 14 residues in the CDR3. CDR3 sequence: CASSRTGGRETQYF. The CDR3 nucleotides read TGTGCCAGCTCAAGAACAGGGGGCAGGGAGACCCAGTACTTC.

The chain recombines TRBV6-5 with TRBJ2-6; D may be TRBD2 (5 bases). With 4 bases removed from V and 2 bases from J, the gap between germline ends came to 9 bases. The CDR3 is 15 residues long. Germline V gene lookup returns CDR1 MNHEY and CDR2 SVGAGI. The CDR3 reads CASSSLGTGANVLTF. CDR3 nucleotides: TGTGCCAGCAGTTCCCTCGGGACTGGGGCCAACGTCCTGACTTTC.

V usage is TRBV7-9 and J usage is TRBJ1-1; weak D call: TRBD1 (5 bases). Germline V gene data show CDR1 as SEHNR and CDR2 as FQNEAQ (reference sequence). The CDR3 extends over 13 amino acids. Trimming shortened V by 6 bases and J by 5 bases, and 13 bases separated the two germline ends. DNA for the CDR3: TGTGCCAGCAGGGGGGTCGAGGAGACTGAAGCTTTCTTT. Amino acid sequence: CASRGVEETEAFF.